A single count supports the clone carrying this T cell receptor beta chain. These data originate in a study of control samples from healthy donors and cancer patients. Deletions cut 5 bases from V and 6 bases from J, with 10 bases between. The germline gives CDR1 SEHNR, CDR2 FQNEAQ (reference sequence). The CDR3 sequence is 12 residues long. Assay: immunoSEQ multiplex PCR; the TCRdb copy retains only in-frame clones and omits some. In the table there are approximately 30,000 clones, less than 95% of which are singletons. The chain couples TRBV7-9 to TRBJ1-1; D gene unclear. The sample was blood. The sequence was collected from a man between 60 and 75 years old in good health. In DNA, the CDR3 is TGTGCCAGCAGCCTTGACCGAGCTGAAGCTTTCTTT. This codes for CASSLDRAEAFF. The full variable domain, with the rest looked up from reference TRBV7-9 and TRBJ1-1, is DTGVSQNPRHKITKRGQNVTFRCDPISEHNRLYWYRQTLGQGPEFLTYFQNEAQLEKSRLLSDRFSAERPKGSFSTLEIQRTEQGDSAMYLCASSLDRAEAFFGQGTRLTVV.